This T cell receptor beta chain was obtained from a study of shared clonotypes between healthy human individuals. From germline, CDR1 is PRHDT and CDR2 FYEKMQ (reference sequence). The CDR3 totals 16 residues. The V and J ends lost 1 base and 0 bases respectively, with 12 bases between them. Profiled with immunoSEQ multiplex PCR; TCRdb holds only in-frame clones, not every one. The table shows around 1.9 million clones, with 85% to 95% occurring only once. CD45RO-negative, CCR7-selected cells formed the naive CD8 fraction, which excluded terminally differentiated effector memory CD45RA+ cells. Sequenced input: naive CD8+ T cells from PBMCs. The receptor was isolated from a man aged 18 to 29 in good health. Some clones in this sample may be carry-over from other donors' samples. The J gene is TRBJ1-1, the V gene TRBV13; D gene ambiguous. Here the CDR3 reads CASSLEGPEMNTEAFF. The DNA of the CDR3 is TGTGCCAGCAGCTTAGAAGGGCCGGAGATGAACACTGAAGCTTTCTTT.